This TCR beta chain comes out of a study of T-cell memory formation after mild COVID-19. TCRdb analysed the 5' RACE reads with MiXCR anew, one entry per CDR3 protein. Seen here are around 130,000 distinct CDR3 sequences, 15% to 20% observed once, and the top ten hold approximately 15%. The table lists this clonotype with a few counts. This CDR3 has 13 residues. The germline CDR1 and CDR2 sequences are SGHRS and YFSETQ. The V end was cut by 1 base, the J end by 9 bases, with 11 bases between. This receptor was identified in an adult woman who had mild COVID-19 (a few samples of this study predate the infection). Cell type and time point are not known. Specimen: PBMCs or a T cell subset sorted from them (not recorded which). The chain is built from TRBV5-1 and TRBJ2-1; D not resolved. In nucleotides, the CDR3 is TGCGCCAGCAGCTTGAGCCTAGGTAGTGAGCAGTTCTTC. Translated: CASSLSLGSEQFF.